These 21 T cell receptor beta chains were sequenced from one sample in a study of cytomegalovirus exposure and HLA in healthy donors. Repertoires were generated with immunoSEQ multiplex PCR, while TCRdb's copy carries only in-frame clones and drops some. The table shows 200,000 to 250,000 clones, with 75% to 90% occurring only once. Sequenced input: PBMCs. The receptors shown here come from a woman aged 25 to 39 in good health and CMV-seropositive.

This chain links TRBV11-3 with TRBJ1-1; D might be TRBD1 (6 bases). V lost 5 bases, J lost 1 base, and 14 bases lay in between. Germline V gene lookup returns CDR1 SGHNT and CDR2 YENEEA. The CDR3 sequence is 15 residues long. CDR3 region: CASSPRGQTNTEAFF. The CDR3 region has the DNA TGTGCCAGCAGCCCCAGGGGCCAAACGAACACTGAAGCTTTCTTT.

The sample holds a few counts of this clone. The V and J genes are TRBV29-1 and TRBJ2-7; 8 bases match TRBD1. J gave up 7 bases and V 3 bases, and 8 bases lay outside the gene matches. Germline V lookup: CDR1 SQVTM, CDR2 ANQGSEA. The CDR3 runs to 13 residues. The CDR3 DNA sequence: TGCAGCGTTGAGACAGGGGCGATTGGGGAGCAGTACTTC. Amino acids: CSVETGAIGEQYF.

V usage is TRBV9 and J usage is TRBJ2-5; D is perhaps TRBD1 (6 bases). The germline V and J ends were trimmed by 0 bases and 5 bases, with 8 bases remaining between them. The CDR3 totals 13 residues. Germline CDR1 and CDR2: SGDLS and YYNGEE. The CDR3 DNA sequence: TGTGCCAGCAGCGTAGCAGGGGATGAGACCCAGTACTTC. This encodes CASSVAGDETQYF.

The chain combines TRBV30 with TRBJ1-3; D is possibly TRBD1 (5 bases). The CDR3 sequence is 12 residues long. The germline gives CDR1 GTSNPN, CDR2 SVGIG (reference sequence). V was shortened by 3 bases and J by 9 bases, with 12 bases between the two germline ends. The CDR3 is CAWSPNQGTIYF. CDR3 DNA: TGTGCCTGGAGCCCTAACCAGGGCACCATATATTTT.

The rearrangement uses TRBV6-6 and TRBJ1-5; the match to TRBD1 covers 7 bases. CDR3 length: 16 residues. Germline lookup yields CDR1 MNHNY and CDR2 SVGAGI (reference sequence). J lost 6 bases, V lost 1 base, and 9 bases had no gene match. The CDR3, as DNA: TGTGCCAGCAGTTACTTAGGACAGGATCGGGGTCAGCCCCAGCATTTT. Translation gives CASSYLGQDRGQPQHF.

The V gene is TRBV27, the J gene TRBJ2-3; D gene unclear. V shed 5 bases and J shed 5 bases, with 5 bases lying between them. This CDR3 region has 11 residues. Germline CDR1 and CDR2: MNHEY and SMNVEV (reference sequence). CDR3: CASSQQDTQYF. The CDR3 region has the DNA TGTGCCAGCAGTCAACAAGATACGCAGTATTTT.

The chain has TRBV6-1 and TRBJ1-5, with D hard to call. The CDR3 runs to 12 residues. In germline, CDR1 is MNHNS, CDR2 SASEGT. Trimming took 8 bases from V and 0 from J, leaving 5 bases between them. The CDR3 spells CASGLSNQPQHF. CDR3 sequence (DNA): TGTGCCAGCGGCCTTAGCAATCAGCCCCAGCATTTT.

This clone occurred once. The chain uses TRBV30 and TRBJ2-3, with TRBD2 matching 8 bases. Per germline, CDR1 GTSNPN and CDR2 SVGIG (reference sequence). Trimming took 5 bases from V and 1 from J; bases not matched to a gene: 11. The CDR3 covers 16 residues. The CDR3 coding sequence is TGTGCCTGGGGGGCGGGACTAGTAGACGGCACAGATACGCAGTATTTT. It is translated as CAWGAGLVDGTDTQYF.

This clone showed up just a few times. The V gene is TRBV6-4, the J gene TRBJ2-3; D may be TRBD1 (6 bases). The CDR3 sequence is 15 residues long. Germline CDR1 reads MRHNA; CDR2 reads SNTAGT. Trimming took 5 bases from V and 5 from J, leaving 17 bases between them. The CDR3 spells CASSYGTPEGDTQYF. Here the CDR3 DNA reads TGTGCCAGCAGTTACGGGACACCCGAGGGAGATACGCAGTATTTT.

V is TRBV28 and J is TRBJ1-1, with 7 bases fitting TRBD1. Germline trimming cut 6 bases from V and 6 bases from J; bases unmatched to any gene: 16. There are 16 residues in the CDR3. Germline values: CDR1 MDHEN, CDR2 SYDVKM. The CDR3 here is CASSTNSGTEASEAFF. For the CDR3, the DNA is TGTGCCAGCAGCACGAACTCCGGGACAGAGGCTTCTGAAGCTTTCTTT.

J is TRBJ2-2 and V is TRBV27, with TRBD1 identical over 7 bases. Germline values: CDR1 MNHEY, CDR2 SMNVEV (reference sequence). CDR3 length: 16 amino acids. After removal of 2 bases from V and 1 base from J, the junction contained 4 bases not matched to a gene. Written as DNA, the CDR3 is TGTGCCAGCAGTTTAAGCGGACAGGTGAACACCGGGGAGCTGTTTTTT. Protein product: CASSLSGQVNTGELFF.

The chain combines TRBV6-5 with TRBJ1-1; TRBD1 might be the D (6 bases). Trimming removed 6 bases from V and 4 bases from J, with 6 bases in between. CDR1 is MNHEY and CDR2 is SVGAGI in the germline V gene. The length of the CDR3 is 11 residues. The CDR3 sequence: CASSRGTEAFF. CDR3 sequence (DNA): TGTGCCAGCAGCAGGGGCACTGAAGCTTTCTTT.

The rearrangement links TRBV30 to TRBJ2-7; D may be TRBD1 or TRBD2 (6 bases each). The ends were cut back, 0 bases at V and 3 bases at J, with 15 bases in the middle. The germline gives CDR1 GTSNPN, CDR2 SVGIG (reference sequence). The CDR3 loop spans 15 amino acids. The CDR3 sequence is CAWSVRVGGSYEQYF. CDR3 in DNA: TGTGCCTGGAGTGTACGGGTGGGGGGCAGCTACGAGCAGTACTTC. The full variable domain, in which reference TRBV30 and TRBJ2-7 provide the parts outside the CDR3, is SQTIHQWPATLVQPVGSPLSLECTVEGTSNPNLYWYRQAAGRGLQLLFYSVGIGQISSEVPQNLSASRPQDRQFILSSKKLLLSDSGFYLCAWSVRVGGSYEQYFGPGTRLTVT.

To note about this clone: This specimen includes other DNA sequences encoding the same CDR3. CDR3 in amino acids: CASSLGGNTEAFF. In nucleotides, the CDR3 is TGTGCCAGCAGTCTTGGAGGAAACACTGAAGCTTTCTTT. The rearrangement joins TRBV27 to TRBJ1-1; D unresolved. The germline V and J ends were trimmed by 5 bases and 2 bases, with 9 bases remaining between them. The CDR3 loop spans 13 amino acids. Germline CDR1 is MNHEY and CDR2 is SMNVEV (reference sequence).

The rearrangement links TRBV10-1 to TRBJ1-2; a weak D match, TRBD1 (5 bases). Germline V gives CDR1 WNHNN, CDR2 SYGVQD (reference sequence). V was cut by 5 bases and J by 2 bases, with 9 bases left in between. There are 13 residues in the CDR3. This CDR3 is CASSPGLNYGYTF. As DNA, the CDR3 is TGCGCCAGCAGTCCAGGGTTAAACTATGGCTACACCTTC.

This clone occurred a few times. Other nucleotide sequences from this sample produce the same CDR3. This chain uses TRBV29-1 with TRBJ1-2, with D perhaps TRBD1 (5 bases). The V and J ends lost 3 bases and 6 bases respectively, with 8 bases between them. The CDR3 loop spans 11 amino acids. Per germline, CDR1 SQVTM and CDR2 ANQGSEA. The CDR3 nucleotides are TGCAGCGTTGAGGGCAGGGATGGCTACACCTTC. Its translation is CSVEGRDGYTF.

This clone has only a few counts. The rearrangement uses TRBV7-2 and TRBJ2-3; D call uncertain. Germline V CDR1 and CDR2: SGHTA, FQGNSA. The length of the CDR3 is 14 residues. The V gene lost 5 bases and the J gene lost 6 bases, with 15 bases spanning the gap. Here the CDR3 reads CASSLSTFGDTQYF. CDR3 nucleotide sequence: TGTGCCAGCAGCCTCTCGACATTTGGGGATACGCAGTATTTT.

This clone was seen only once. The J gene is TRBJ2-7, the V gene TRBV4-1, with D possibly being TRBD2 (6 bases). This CDR3 is built from 16 residues. Germline CDR1 is MGHRA and CDR2 is YSYEKL. Deletions cut 0 bases from V and 2 bases from J, with 14 bases between. The chain's CDR3 is CASSQDSRRGAYEQYF. DNA for the CDR3: TGCGCCAGCAGCCAAGATTCGAGGAGGGGCGCCTACGAGCAGTACTTC.

The chain carries TRBV7-2 and TRBJ2-5; D is uncertain. CDR1 and CDR2 from the germline V gene are SGHTA and FQGNSA. CDR3 length: 15 amino acids. Trimming cost V 3 bases and J 3 bases, with 14 bases left between them. Here the CDR3 DNA reads TGTGCCAGCAGCTTTGATCACGCAGGAGAAGAGACCCAGTACTTC. Protein: CASSFDHAGEETQYF.

The chain combines TRBV4-2 with TRBJ1-1; maybe TRBD1 (5 bases). This CDR3 contains 13 residues. Trimming pared 0 bases from V and 10 bases from J, leaving 12 bases between. CDR1 and CDR2 from the germline V gene are LGHNA and YNFKEQ. The CDR3 sequence is CASSQDFRVAAFF. The DNA for the CDR3 is TGTGCCAGCAGCCAAGATTTCAGGGTGGCAGCTTTCTTT.

The J gene is TRBJ2-2, the V gene TRBV5-6; 8 bases are a match to TRBD1. V trimming: 5 bases; J trimming: 4 bases; junction bases outside the gene matches: 7. CDR3 size: 15 residues. Germline V lookup: CDR1 SGHDT, CDR2 YYEEEE. The CDR3 protein is CASRVTGAITGELFF. CDR3 nucleotide sequence: TGTGCCAGCAGGGTGACAGGGGCGATCACCGGGGAGCTGTTTTTT.